The 30 T cell receptor beta chains listed next were all sequenced from one sample in a study of blood T cell repertoires in COVID-19. Generated by immunoSEQ multiplex PCR, the TCRdb table keeps only in-frame clones and is missing some. The data show more than 95,000 clones, with about 89% seen just once and 5% to 6.5% held by the top ten. Material: peripheral blood. The receptors stem from a human donor in a cohort sampled during active COVID-19.

CDR3 protein: CASSPTSEQYF. The DNA of the CDR3 is TGTGCCAGCAGTCCTACTTCCGAGCAGTACTTC. The chain employs TRBV2 and TRBJ2-7, with D unclear. The CDR3 runs to 11 residues. CDR1 and CDR2 from the germline V gene are SNHLY and FYNNEI. V gave up 5 bases and J gave up 6 bases, with 8 bases separating them.

The chain carries TRBV28 and TRBJ2-1; maybe TRBD2 (5 bases). V gave up 8 bases and J gave up 3 bases, with 14 bases separating them. Looked up from germline, CDR1 is MDHEN and CDR2 is SYDVKM. The CDR3 runs to 14 residues. CDR3 DNA: TGTGCCAGCCTGGGGTCTAGCATCTACAATGAGCAGTTCTTC. Amino acids: CASLGSSIYNEQFF.

The CDR3 reads CASSLGGAWEKLFF. In DNA form, the CDR3 reads TGTGCCAGCAGTTTAGGTGGGGCCTGGGAAAAACTGTTTTTT. The chain has TRBV27 and TRBJ1-4, with a tentative D call TRBD1 (5 bases). The CDR3 length is 14 residues. CDR1 and CDR2 from the germline V gene are MNHEY and SMNVEV (reference sequence). V lost 2 bases, J lost 8 bases, and 12 bases lay in between.

This sequence joins TRBV27 and TRBJ1-1; 12 bases line up with TRBD1. The ends lost 5 bases at V and 5 bases at J; junction bases unmatched: 18. The CDR3 loop spans 19 amino acids. Per germline, CDR1 MNHEY and CDR2 SMNVEV (reference sequence). The DNA for the CDR3 is TGTGCCAGCAGTCCGGGAGAGGCCGGGACAGGGGGCTTCAGGACTGAAGCTTTCTTT. Its protein product is CASSPGEAGTGGFRTEAFF.

The chain has TRBV7-9 and TRBJ1-6; no clear D. CDR3 size: 16 residues. Germline values: CDR1 SEHNR, CDR2 FQNEAQ (reference sequence). Trimming pared 0 bases from V and 9 bases from J, leaving 15 bases between. CDR3 nucleotide sequence: TGTGCCAGCAGCTTAGCATCCGGTCGGCGCGGTTCACCCCTCCACTTT. Amino acids: CASSLASGRRGSPLHF.

The genes are TRBV11-3 and TRBJ2-1, with a tentative D call TRBD2 (6 bases). Germline assignment: CDR1 SGHNT and CDR2 YENEEA. V was shortened by 0 bases and J by 6 bases, with 15 bases between the two germline ends. CDR3 length: 16 amino acids. CDR3 residues: CASSLDLGGKLNEQFF. Here the CDR3 DNA reads TGTGCCAGCAGCTTAGATCTGGGGGGTAAGCTCAATGAGCAGTTCTTC.

As regards this clone: This sample includes further DNA sequences coding for the same CDR3. The chain combines TRBV18 with TRBJ2-5, with unresolved D. The CDR3 loop spans 13 amino acids. Germline V gene data show CDR1 as KGHSH and CDR2 as LQKENI. V was cut by 3 bases and J by 2 bases, with 7 bases left in between. Here the CDR3 reads CASSPRLQETQYF. The CDR3 nucleotides read TGTGCCAGCTCACCCCGCCTACAAGAGACCCAGTACTTC.

The chain is built from TRBV2 and TRBJ2-4, with 9 bases fitting TRBD2. Germline V gene lookup returns CDR1 SNHLY and CDR2 FYNNEI. With V trimmed by 0 bases and J by 3 bases, 6 bases remained unmatched. The CDR3 is made up of 17 amino acids. For the CDR3, the DNA is TGTGCCAGCAGTGAAGCGGCCAGACTAGCGGTCAAAAACATTCAGTACTTC. This gives the protein CASSEAARLAVKNIQYF.

The gene calls are TRBV7-8 and TRBJ1-6; 12 bases align to TRBD1. Germline CDR1 is SGHVS and CDR2 is FQNEAQ. CDR3 length: 16 residues. V trimming: 5 bases; J trimming: 7 bases; junction bases outside the gene matches: 6. CDR3 sequence reads: CASSPRDRGLNSPLHF. The CDR3, as DNA: TGTGCCAGCAGCCCCAGGGACAGGGGGCTAAATTCACCCCTCCACTTT.

The J gene is TRBJ2-1, the V gene TRBV6-5; 8 positions agree with TRBD2. The CDR3 runs to 15 residues. V was pared by 6 bases and J by 2 bases, with 6 bases of the junction left unmatched. Germline V gene data show CDR1 as MNHEY and CDR2 as SVGAGI. CDR3 amino acids: CASSTSAGAYNEQFF. CDR3 nucleotides: TGTGCCAGCAGCACCTCAGCGGGAGCCTACAATGAGCAGTTCTTC.

The chain combines TRBV11-2 with TRBJ1-6; D is ambiguous. From germline, CDR1 is SGHAT and CDR2 FQNNGV. This CDR3 region has 16 residues. Trimming removed 5 bases at V and 5 bases at J, with 16 bases between. The CDR3 is CASSPGFATHNSPLHF. In DNA, the CDR3 is TGTGCCAGCAGCCCAGGTTTTGCGACACATAATTCACCCCTCCACTTT.

The V gene is TRBV5-4, the J gene TRBJ1-4; perhaps TRBD1 as D (5 bases). Germline-derived CDR1 and CDR2 are SGHNT and YYREEE (reference sequence). With 4 bases removed from V and 3 bases from J, the gap between germline ends came to 10 bases. The CDR3 is made up of 14 amino acids. CDR3 sequence reads: CASSPGGSNEKLFF. The DNA for the CDR3 is TGTGCCAGCAGCCCGGGGGGGTCTAATGAAAAACTGTTTTTT. The full variable domain, in which reference TRBV5-4 and TRBJ1-4 provide the parts outside the CDR3, is ETGVTQSPTHLIKTRGQQVTLRCSSQSGHNTVSWYQQALGQGPQFIFQYYREEENGRGNFPPRFSGLQFPNYSSELNVNALELDDSALYLCASSPGGSNEKLFFGSGTQLSVL.

This chain joins TRBV24-1 and TRBJ2-5; possible D gene TRBD1, 5 bases. The CDR3 sequence is 16 residues long. Per germline, CDR1 KGHDR and CDR2 SFDVKD. V lost 1 base and J lost 5, with 16 bases in between. The CDR3 bases are TGTGCCACCAGTGATTTTCACGTGGCAGGGTCGGAGACCCAGTACTTC. It is translated as CATSDFHVAGSETQYF.

This chain connects TRBV5-1 to TRBJ1-3; 11 bases agree with TRBD1. The germline V gene encodes CDR1 SGHRS and CDR2 YFSETQ. The CDR3 is 17 residues long. J gave up 0 bases and V 3 bases, and 5 bases lay outside the gene matches. In DNA, the CDR3 is TGCGCCAGCAGCTCTACGGGACAGGGGGTCTCTGGAAACACCATATATTTT. It is translated as CASSSTGQGVSGNTIYF.

The rearrangement uses TRBV6-6 and TRBJ1-3, with TRBD1 as a possible D gene (6 bases). V gave up 6 bases and J gave up 1 base, with 16 bases separating them. This CDR3 is 16 amino acids long. Germline lookup yields CDR1 MNHNY and CDR2 SVGAGI (reference sequence). CDR3 protein: CASSAYAGVSGNTIYF. In DNA form, the CDR3 reads TGTGCCAGCAGCGCCTACGCAGGGGTATCTGGAAACACCATATATTTT.

The rearrangement links TRBV4-1 to TRBJ1-1; no clear D gene. V gave up 4 bases and J gave up 0 bases, with 12 bases separating them. The germline V gene has CDR1 MGHRA and CDR2 YSYEKL. The CDR3 spans 15 residues. CDR3 DNA sequence: TGCGCCAGCAGCCGAGGACCGGGAATGAACACTGAAGCTTTCTTT. It codes for CASSRGPGMNTEAFF.

This chain links TRBV29-1 with TRBJ1-3, with 7 bases matching TRBD1. Germline V gene sequence: CDR1 SQVTM, CDR2 ANQGSEA. This CDR3 comprises 12 residues. V shed 6 bases and J 4 bases; nucleotides not matched to a gene: 3. This CDR3 is CSVATGGNTIYF. The CDR3 region has the DNA TGCAGCGTGGCGACAGGGGGAAACACCATATATTTT.

The gene calls are TRBV5-1 and TRBJ1-2, with D perhaps TRBD1 (5 bases). The CDR3 totals 14 residues. From germline, CDR1 is SGHRS and CDR2 YFSETQ. With 3 bases removed from V and 4 bases from J, the gap between germline ends came to 13 bases. The CDR3 region is CASSSGTSVYGYTF. In DNA form, the CDR3 reads TGCGCCAGCAGCTCCGGGACTAGCGTCTATGGCTACACCTTC.

This rearrangement joins TRBV6-5 to TRBJ2-7; 11 nucleotides align to TRBD1. This CDR3 contains 15 residues. Germline V gives CDR1 MNHEY, CDR2 SVGAGI. Losses at the gene ends were 1 base for V and 2 bases for J; bases not matched to a gene: 1. The CDR3 DNA is TGTGCCAGCAGTTACTTGGGACAGGGGGCCTACGAGCAGTACTTC. It specifies CASSYLGQGAYEQYF.

The V and J genes are TRBV19 and TRBJ2-3, with no clear D. This CDR3 has 15 amino acids. With 6 bases removed from V and 0 bases from J, the gap between germline ends came to 13 bases. Germline loops: CDR1 LNHDA, CDR2 SQIVND (reference sequence). In DNA form, the CDR3 reads TGTGCCAGTAGCCCGCGGCAGACTAGCACAGATACGCAGTATTTT. This sequence encodes CASSPRQTSTDTQYF.

This sequence joins TRBV11-2 and TRBJ2-5; 13 positions agree with TRBD2. The CDR3 has 13 amino acids. V was pared by 5 bases and J by 13 bases, with 7 bases of the junction left unmatched. The germline V gene has CDR1 SGHAT and CDR2 FQNNGV. The CDR3, as DNA: TGTGCCAGCAGCGGCGGACTAGCGGGAGCCTTGTACTTC. It translates to CASSGGLAGALYF.

This chain uses TRBV20-1 with TRBJ1-2; D unresolved. The CDR3 sequence is 9 residues long. CDR1 DFQATT and CDR2 SNEGSKA come from the germline V gene (reference sequence). The ends were cut back, 6 bases at V and 11 bases at J, with 10 bases in the middle. DNA of the CDR3: TGCAGTGCCGGTCGGGAATACACCTTC. This encodes CSAGREYTF.

The CDR3 spells CASSLLTGGLSYEQYF. The CDR3 nucleotides read TGTGCCAGCAGCCTACTAACAGGGGGCTTGTCCTACGAGCAGTACTTC. This chain uses TRBV11-3 with TRBJ2-7; 9 bases match TRBD1. The CDR3 is 16 amino acids. Trimming removed 5 bases from V and 1 base from J; junction bases left unmatched: 9. Germline assignment: CDR1 SGHNT and CDR2 YENEEA.

The rearrangement links TRBV28 to TRBJ1-2; perhaps TRBD1 as D (6 bases). The CDR3 has 14 residues. Germline lookup yields CDR1 MDHEN and CDR2 SYDVKM. Trimming left V 5 bases short and J 5 bases short, with 15 bases between. The DNA of the CDR3 is TGTGCCAGCAGTCCCGGACAGCCGCGGTATGGCTACACCTTC. Translation: CASSPGQPRYGYTF.

This chain connects TRBV12-3 or TRBV12-4 to TRBJ2-7; D not resolved. The CDR3 totals 13 residues. V lost 6 bases and J 6 bases, leaving 15 bases between the germline ends. In DNA, the CDR3 is TGTGCCAGCAGCCGAAGCTACTCGTCCGAGCAGTACTTC. The encoded protein is CASSRSYSSEQYF.

V usage is TRBV5-4 and J usage is TRBJ1-2; a possible D gene is TRBD1 (5 bases). CDR3 size: 14 residues. V was shortened by 4 bases and J by 7 bases, with 17 bases between the two germline ends. Germline CDR1 is SGHNT and CDR2 is YYREEE (reference sequence). CDR3 sequence reads: CASSGRKGEGGYTF. In DNA form, the CDR3 reads TGTGCCAGCAGCGGGCGTAAAGGGGAGGGTGGCTACACCTTC.

This chain uses TRBV11-2 with TRBJ2-1; 8 bases match TRBD1. Germline-derived CDR1 and CDR2 are SGHAT and FQNNGV. The junction had 14 bases not matched to a gene; V was cut back by 4 bases and J by 0 bases. The CDR3 runs 19 residues. This chain's CDR3 is CASSSGQGRSKISYNEQFF. CDR3 DNA: TGTGCCAGCAGCTCAGGACAGGGAAGGTCTAAAATCTCCTACAATGAGCAGTTCTTC.

The V and J genes are TRBV7-2 and TRBJ2-3; 9 bases match TRBD1. V lost 5 bases and J lost 5; bases outside the gene matches: 11. Germline assignment: CDR1 SGHTA and CDR2 FQGNSA. This CDR3 spans 16 amino acids. The CDR3, as DNA: TGTGCCAGCAGCCTTCACAGACAGGGGGGCCAAGATACGCAGTATTTT. Protein product: CASSLHRQGGQDTQYF.

This chain uses TRBV5-8 with TRBJ2-7, with 8 nucleotides matching TRBD1. The CDR3 sequence is 13 residues long. J lost 4 bases, V lost 4 bases, and 4 bases had no gene match. CDR1 is SGHTS, CDR2 YDEGEE, per germline. For the CDR3, the DNA is TGTGCCAGCAGCCACGGGACAGGTTACGAGCAGTACTTC. It translates to CASSHGTGYEQYF.

The chain carries TRBV6-5 and TRBJ1-2; the D is unclear. Germline values: CDR1 MNHEY, CDR2 SVGAGI. V was pared by 10 bases and J by 1 base, with 10 bases between. The CDR3 consists of 12 residues. CDR3 bases: TGTGCCATCAGGCGGGGTAACTATGGCTACACCTTC. Translated: CAIRRGNYGYTF.